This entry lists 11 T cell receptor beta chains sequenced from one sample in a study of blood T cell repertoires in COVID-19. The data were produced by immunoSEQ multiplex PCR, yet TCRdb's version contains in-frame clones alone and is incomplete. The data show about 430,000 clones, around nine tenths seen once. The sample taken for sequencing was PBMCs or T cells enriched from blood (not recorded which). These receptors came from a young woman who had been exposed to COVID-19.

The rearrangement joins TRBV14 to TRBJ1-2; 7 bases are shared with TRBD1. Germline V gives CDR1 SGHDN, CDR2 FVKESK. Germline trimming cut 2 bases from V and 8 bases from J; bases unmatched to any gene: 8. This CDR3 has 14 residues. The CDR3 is CASSQTKGAIGYTF. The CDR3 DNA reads TGTGCCAGCAGCCAAACGAAGGGGGCTATAGGCTACACCTTC.

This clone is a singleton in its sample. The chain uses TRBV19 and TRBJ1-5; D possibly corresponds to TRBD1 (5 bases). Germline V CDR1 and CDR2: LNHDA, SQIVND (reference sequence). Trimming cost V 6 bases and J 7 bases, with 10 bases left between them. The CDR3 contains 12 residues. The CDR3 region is CASSQSGQPQHF. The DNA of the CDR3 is TGTGCCAGTAGCCAGTCAGGGCAGCCCCAGCATTTT.

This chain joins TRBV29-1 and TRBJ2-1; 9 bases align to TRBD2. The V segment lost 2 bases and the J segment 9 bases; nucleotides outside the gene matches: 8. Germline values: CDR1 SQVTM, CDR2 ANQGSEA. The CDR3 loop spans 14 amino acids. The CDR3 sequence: CSVELASGMSEQFF. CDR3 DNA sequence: TGCAGCGTTGAATTGGCTAGCGGGATGAGTGAGCAGTTCTTC.

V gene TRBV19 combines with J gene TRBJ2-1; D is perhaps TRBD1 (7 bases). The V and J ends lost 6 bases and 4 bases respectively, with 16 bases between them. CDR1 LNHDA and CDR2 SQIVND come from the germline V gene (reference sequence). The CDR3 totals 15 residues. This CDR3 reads CASREGAAVYNEQFF. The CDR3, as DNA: TGTGCCAGTAGGGAGGGGGCAGCCGTGTACAATGAGCAGTTCTTC.

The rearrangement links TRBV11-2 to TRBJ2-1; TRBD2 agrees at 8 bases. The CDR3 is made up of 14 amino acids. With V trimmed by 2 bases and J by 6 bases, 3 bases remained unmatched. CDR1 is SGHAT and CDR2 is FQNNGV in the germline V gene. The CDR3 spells CASSLQAGVNEQFF. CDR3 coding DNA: TGTGCCAGCAGCTTACAAGCGGGAGTCAATGAGCAGTTCTTC.

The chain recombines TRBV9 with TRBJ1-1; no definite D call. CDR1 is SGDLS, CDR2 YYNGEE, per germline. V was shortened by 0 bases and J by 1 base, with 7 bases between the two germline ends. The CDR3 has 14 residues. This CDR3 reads CASSVGMANTEAFF. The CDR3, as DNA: TGTGCCAGCAGCGTAGGAATGGCGAACACTGAAGCTTTCTTT.

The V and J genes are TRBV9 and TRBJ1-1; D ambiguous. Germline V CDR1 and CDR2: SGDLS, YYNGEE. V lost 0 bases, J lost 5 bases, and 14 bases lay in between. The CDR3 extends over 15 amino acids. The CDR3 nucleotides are TGTGCCAGCAGCGTAGATGGGAGCCCAACGACTGAAGCTTTCTTT. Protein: CASSVDGSPTTEAFF.

The CDR3 is CASSLTVGAGGLEETQYF. The CDR3 nucleotides read TGTGCCAGCAGCTTGACCGTAGGAGCGGGAGGGCTAGAAGAGACCCAGTACTTC. The rearrangement uses TRBV5-4 and TRBJ2-5, with 10 bases lining up with TRBD2. Germline V gives CDR1 SGHNT, CDR2 YYREEE (reference sequence). The trim removed 1 base at V and 3 bases at J, leaving 12 bases unmatched. The CDR3 has 18 residues.

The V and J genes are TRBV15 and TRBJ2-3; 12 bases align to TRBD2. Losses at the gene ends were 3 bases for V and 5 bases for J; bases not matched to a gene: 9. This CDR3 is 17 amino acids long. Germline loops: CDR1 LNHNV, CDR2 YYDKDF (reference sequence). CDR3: CATSRVLAGGPVDTQYF. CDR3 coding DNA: TGTGCCACCAGCAGGGTTCTAGCGGGAGGGCCAGTAGATACGCAGTATTTT.

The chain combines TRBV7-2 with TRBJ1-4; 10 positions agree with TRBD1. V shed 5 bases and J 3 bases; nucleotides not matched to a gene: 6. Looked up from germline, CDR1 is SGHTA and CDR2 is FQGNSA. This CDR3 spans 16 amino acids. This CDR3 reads CASSRDRGLSNEKLFF. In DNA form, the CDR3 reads TGTGCCAGCAGCCGGGACAGGGGATTATCTAATGAAAAACTGTTTTTT.

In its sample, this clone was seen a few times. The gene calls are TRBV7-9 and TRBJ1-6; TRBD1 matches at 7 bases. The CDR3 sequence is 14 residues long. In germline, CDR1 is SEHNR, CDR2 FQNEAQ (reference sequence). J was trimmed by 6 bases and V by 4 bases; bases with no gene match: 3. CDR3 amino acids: CASSSGQPNSPLHF. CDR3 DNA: TGTGCCAGCAGCTCGGGACAGCCTAATTCACCCCTCCACTTT.